This T cell receptor beta chain derives from a study of early T cells in non-severe SARS-CoV-2 infection. Study at large: Sequenced material consisted of bulk RNA (from unsorted whole blood), and chains were unpaired.

Unique molecular identifiers were added to individual cDNA molecules. One entry per CDR3 protein, called by TCRdb with MiXCR from the 5' RACE reads. The sample includes roughly 75,000 distinct CDR3 sequences, roughly 9.4% of them seen just once. Turning to this clonotype: Its antigen remains unidentified.

Study results and limitations: Comparison of clonotypes with VDJdb favored anti-spike CD8 responses while missing private and CD4 specificities.

This CDR3 region has 14 residues. V was shortened by 1 base and J by 5 bases, with 12 bases between the two germline ends. Germline CDR1 and CDR2: LGHNA and YNFKEQ. The chain employs TRBV4-2 and TRBJ2-7; maybe TRBD1 (6 bases). Sequenced material: whole blood. The clonotype was recovered from an adult who was a healthcare worker with PCR-confirmed SARS-CoV-2 infection or an uninfected control (not recorded which). The CDR3 spells CASSQGQVGNEQYF. The CDR3 region has the DNA TGTGCCAGCAGCCAAGGACAGGTCGGGAACGAGCAGTACTTC.